The present T cell receptor beta chain was sequenced within a study of OX40 agonist ivuxolimab in advanced cancers. Study-level background: One hepatocellular carcinoma and a couple of cutaneous melanoma patients partially responded.

Here immunoSEQ multiplex PCR was the method, and the copy in TCRdb shows in-frame clones only, minus some. The profile shows some 65,000 clones, roughly 85% of them singletons. The sample was CD4+ or CD8+ T cells sorted from blood, taken in a trial of the OX40 agonist ivuxolimab. The receptor was isolated from an adult with an advanced solid tumor such as melanoma, head and neck, liver or kidney cancer.

CDR3 sequence: CASSPQWTGNQPQHF. The CDR3 DNA follows: TGTGCCAGCAGTCCACAGTGGACAGGCAATCAGCCCCAGCATTTT. The J gene is TRBJ1-5, the V gene TRBV27; D is possibly TRBD1 (6 bases). This CDR3 has 15 residues. V dropped 5 bases and J dropped 2 bases, with 13 bases sitting between them. Germline V gene data show CDR1 as MNHEY and CDR2 as SMNVEV (reference sequence).